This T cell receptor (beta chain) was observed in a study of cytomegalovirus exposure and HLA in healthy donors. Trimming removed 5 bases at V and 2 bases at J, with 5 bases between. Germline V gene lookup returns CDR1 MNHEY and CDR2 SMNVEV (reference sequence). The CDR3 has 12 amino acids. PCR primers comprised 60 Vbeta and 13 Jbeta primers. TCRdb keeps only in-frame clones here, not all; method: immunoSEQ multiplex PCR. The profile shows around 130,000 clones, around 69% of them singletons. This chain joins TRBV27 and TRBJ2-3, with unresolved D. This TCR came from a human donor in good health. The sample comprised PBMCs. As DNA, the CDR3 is TGTGCCAGCAGTCCCTACACAGATACGCAGTATTTT. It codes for CASSPYTDTQYF.